The sequence of this T cell receptor beta chain was determined in a study of blood T cell repertoires in COVID-19. Study-level background: Sources were T cells, B-cell-depleted T cells, or PBMCs; the material itself was cDNA or gDNA.

The table came from immunoSEQ multiplex PCR; TCRdb's copy has only in-frame clones and leaves some out. The sample lists hundreds of thousands of clones, roughly 89% occurring once. This clone was counted once. The V end was cut by 3 bases, the J end by 6 bases, with 12 bases between. The CDR3 length is 14 residues. In germline, CDR1 is MDHEN, CDR2 SYDVKM. This clonotype originated in a woman in her twenties or thirties with COVID-19, enrolled during active disease. The gene calls are TRBV28 and TRBJ2-1; a possible D gene is TRBD2 (5 bases). Source material: peripheral blood. The CDR3 spells CASSLRGGGNEQFF. CDR3 in DNA: TGTGCCAGCAGTTTGCGAGGTGGAGGCAATGAGCAGTTCTTC.